A single sample is the source of the 24 T cell receptor beta chains below, sequenced in a study of T cells in Graves' hyperthyroidism and ophthalmopathy. TCR beta CDR3 regions were amplified from RNA. Using the HTBI primer set, a first-round RT-PCR was run on the TCR CDR3. TCRdb ran MiXCR on the multiplex PCR reads and lists one entry per CDR3 protein. Here the sample spans 660,000 or so distinct CDR3 sequences, 45% being singletons. What was sequenced was peripheral blood or thyroid tissue (not recorded which). These receptors came from an adult man with Graves' disease, either hyperthyroidism or ophthalmopathy (not recorded which).

This clonotype was found a few times. The chain links TRBV6-1 to TRBJ1-1, with D unclear. Germline-derived CDR1 and CDR2 are MNHNS and SASEGT. V dropped 7 bases and J dropped 4 bases, with 10 bases sitting between them. This CDR3 has 12 residues. CDR3 sequence reads: CASTDTFTEAFF. In DNA, the CDR3 is TGTGCCAGCACCGATACATTCACTGAAGCTTTCTTT.

The chain couples TRBV7-9 to TRBJ1-2, with D possibly being TRBD1 (5 bases). V was trimmed by 4 bases and J by 6 bases, leaving 18 bases between them. CDR3 size: 15 residues. The germline V gene encodes CDR1 SEHNR and CDR2 FQNEAQ (reference sequence). CDR3 loop: CASSSYGDSRDGYTF. Here the CDR3 DNA reads TGTGCCAGCAGCTCCTACGGGGACTCCCGAGATGGCTACACCTTC.

This clonotype was counted a single time. A much larger clone sits a single nucleotide away, making a read error possible. The rearrangement joins TRBV7-2 to TRBJ2-5; tentative D call: TRBD2 (6 bases). CDR1 and CDR2 from the germline V gene are SGHTA and FQGNSA. V gave up 1 base and J gave up 5 bases, with 17 bases separating them. The CDR3 loop spans 16 amino acids. The chain's CDR3 is CTSSLGWDGGVETQYF. The CDR3 region has the DNA TGTACCAGCAGCTTAGGATGGGACGGCGGGGTCGAGACCCAGTACTTC.

Concerning this clonotype: One junction end disagrees with the germline gene, perhaps due to a read error. This chain links TRBV19 with TRBJ2-5; D not resolved. Germline loops: CDR1 LNHDA, CDR2 SQIVND (reference sequence). The CDR3 sequence is 15 residues long. The chain's CDR3 is CASSARLGSGEAQYF. The CDR3 coding sequence is TGTGCCAGCAGCGCCCGGCTGGGGTCCGGAGAGGCCCAGTACTTC. Full variable domain (outside the CDR3, taken from reference TRBV19 and TRBJ2-5): DGGITQSPKYLFRKEGQNVTLSCEQNLNHDAMYWYRQDPGQGLRLIYYSQIVNDFQKGDIAEGYSVSREKKESFPLTVTSAQKNPTAFYLCASSARLGSGEAQYFGPGTRLLVL.

The chain couples TRBV2 to TRBJ1-2, with TRBD1 matching over 8 bases. V gave up 9 bases and J gave up 3 bases; unmatched junction bases: 24. The CDR3 consists of 19 residues. CDR1 and CDR2 from the germline V gene are SNHLY and FYNNEI. The CDR3 DNA is TGTGCCAGTCCCCGCGACCTCAAAGACCGTGACAGGGGATACTATGGCTACACCTTC. Translation gives CASPRDLKDRDRGYYGYTF.

The chain couples TRBV10-1 to TRBJ2-3; D gene unclear. V lost 4 bases and J lost 2, with 7 bases in between. Germline loops: CDR1 WNHNN, CDR2 SYGVQD (reference sequence). There are 13 residues in the CDR3. The CDR3 DNA reads as TGCGCCAGCAGTGTTGGTCTCACAGATACGCAGTATTTT. Protein: CASSVGLTDTQYF.

Only a few counts were recorded for this clonotype. This sequence joins TRBV20-1 and TRBJ1-1; TRBD1 aligns across 9 bases. The CDR3 is made up of 14 amino acids. CDR1 DFQATT and CDR2 SNEGSKA come from the germline V gene (reference sequence). V was pared by 1 base and J by 4 bases, with 4 bases of the junction left unmatched. CDR3 in amino acids: CSARGDRAFTEAFF. The CDR3 nucleotides read TGCAGTGCTAGAGGGGACAGGGCTTTCACTGAAGCTTTCTTT.

This clonotype has just a few counts. The CDR3, as DNA: TGTGCCAGCAGACCAAGGACAGTCTATGGCTACACCTTC. Protein product: CASRPRTVYGYTF. V is TRBV7-2 and J is TRBJ1-2; D is possibly TRBD1 (6 bases). V gave up 6 bases and J gave up 4 bases, with 12 bases separating them. Looked up from germline, CDR1 is SGHTA and CDR2 is FQGNSA. The CDR3 length is 13 residues. Full variable domain (remainder filled in from reference TRBV7-2 and TRBJ1-2): GAGVSQSPSNKVTEKGKDVELRCDPISGHTALYWYRQSLGQGLEFLIYFQGNSAPDKSGLPSDRFSAERTGGSVSTLTIQRTQQEDSAVYLCASRPRTVYGYTFGSGTRLTVV.

This sequence joins TRBV25-1 and TRBJ1-1, with 7 nucleotides matching TRBD1. This CDR3 has 14 residues. V trimming: 4 bases; J trimming: 5 bases; junction bases outside the gene matches: 7. The germline V gene has CDR1 MGHDK and CDR2 SYGVNS. The CDR3 DNA is TGTGCCAGCAGTGTGACAGGGCTACAGACTGAAGCTTTCTTT. Protein: CASSVTGLQTEAFF.

J is TRBJ1-2 and V is TRBV19; 10 bases are a match to TRBD1. With 5 bases clipped from V and 3 bases from J, the junction kept 15 bases outside the gene matches. Germline V CDR1 and CDR2: LNHDA, SQIVND (reference sequence). The CDR3 spans 18 residues. CDR3 nucleotides: TGTGCCAGTAGTCCAGCCGGGACAGGGGCGATTATGGACTATGGCTACACCTTC. Encoded protein: CASSPAGTGAIMDYGYTF.

This chain links TRBV15 with TRBJ1-5; D ambiguous. The CDR3 loop spans 15 amino acids. Germline-derived CDR1 and CDR2 are LNHNV and YYDKDF (reference sequence). The V gene lost 0 bases and the J gene lost 10 bases, with 16 bases spanning the gap. The DNA for the CDR3 is TGTGCCACCAGCAGAGATCGGGCAGCAAATTCACCCCAGCATTTT. It translates to CATSRDRAANSPQHF.

This clonotype was seen a few times. The chain recombines TRBV9 with TRBJ1-2; no definite D call. Germline V CDR1 and CDR2: SGDLS, YYNGEE. V was clipped by 4 bases and J by 0 bases, with 13 bases between them. This CDR3 contains 15 residues. DNA of the CDR3: TGTGCCAGCAGCCCCCGCCGGGATCCTAACTATGGCTACACCTTC. Protein sequence: CASSPRRDPNYGYTF.

There are many counts of this clonotype. The chain has TRBV6-5 and TRBJ1-4, with no clear D. The V gene's germline CDR1 is MNHEY and CDR2 SVGAGI. The CDR3 has 11 amino acids. Trimming removed 2 bases from V and 7 bases from J, with 2 bases in between. The CDR3 sequence: CASSYLEKLFF. The CDR3 DNA reads TGTGCCAGCAGTTACCTTGAAAAACTGTTTTTT.

The chain carries TRBV10-3 and TRBJ1-1, with a possible D match to TRBD1 (6 bases). V dropped 5 bases and J dropped 2 bases, with 12 bases sitting between them. The length of the CDR3 is 14 residues. Germline V CDR1 and CDR2: ENHRY, SYGVKD. The CDR3 protein is CAISRQGPNTEAFF. For the CDR3, the DNA is TGTGCCATCAGTAGGCAGGGGCCCAACACTGAAGCTTTCTTT.

This clonotype has just a few counts. The rearrangement joins TRBV6-5 to TRBJ2-2, with TRBD2 matching 7 bases. CDR3 length: 14 amino acids. Germline CDR1 MNHEY, CDR2 SVGAGI. Trimming took 6 bases from V and 4 from J; bases not matched to a gene: 5. Here the CDR3 DNA reads TGTGCCAGCAGGTGGACTAGTGGCACCGGGGAGCTGTTTTTT. Amino acid sequence: CASRWTSGTGELFF.

Comment on this clonotype: This sequence may be a read error, since a much larger clone differs from it by one base. The gene calls are TRBV15 and TRBJ2-5; possible D gene TRBD2, 7 bases. Germline lookup yields CDR1 LNHNV and CDR2 YYDKDF (reference sequence). The CDR3 consists of 14 residues. V dropped 3 bases and J dropped 7 bases, with 15 bases sitting between them. DNA for the CDR3: TGTGCCACCAGCAGTTACAGGGAGGGGGTGACCCAGTACTTC. Its protein product is CATSSYREGVTQYF.

The gene calls are TRBV9 and TRBJ2-7, with TRBD1 matching over 8 bases. Germline CDR1 SGDLS, CDR2 YYNGEE. The CDR3 extends over 14 amino acids. V shed 4 bases, J shed 2 bases, and the junction held 5 bases outside the gene matches. CDR3 sequence: CASSRGQGPYEQYF. The CDR3 nucleotides read TGTGCCAGCAGCCGCGGACAGGGCCCCTACGAGCAGTACTTC.

The J gene is TRBJ2-7, the V gene TRBV20-1, with D unresolved. Trimming took 5 bases from V and 6 from J, leaving 20 bases between them. CDR1 and CDR2 (germline): DFQATT, SNEGSKA (reference sequence). The CDR3 runs 14 residues. The CDR3 nucleotides read TGCAGTGCTCTAGGGCAGGTCCATGCGGCCGAGCAGTACTTC. This translates into CSALGQVHAAEQYF.

This clonotype was detected ten times or more. Compared with germline, one end of the junction differs, possibly owing to a read error. This rearrangement joins TRBV7-2 to TRBJ1-2, with a possible D match to TRBD1 (6 bases). Germline CDR1 and CDR2: SGHTA and FQGNSA. This CDR3 region has 12 residues. The CDR3 region is CASSRPQGDPIF. The CDR3 DNA is TGTGCCAGCAGTCGGCCACAGGGAGATCCGATCTTC.

This clonotype occurred a few times. The chain links TRBV5-8 to TRBJ1-2, with D tentatively TRBD1 (5 bases). CDR1 and CDR2 (germline): SGHTS, YDEGEE. The ends were cut back, 1 base at V and 8 bases at J, with 12 bases in the middle. This CDR3 contains 13 residues. The CDR3 bases are TGTGCCAGCAGCTTGATCGGAGGGACGGGCTACACCTTC. Its translation: CASSLIGGTGYTF.

The chain couples TRBV20-1 to TRBJ1-1, with TRBD1 as a possible D gene (5 bases). V shed 6 bases and J shed 11 bases, with 19 bases lying between them. The CDR3 covers 12 residues. Germline CDR1 and CDR2: DFQATT and SNEGSKA (reference sequence). DNA of the CDR3: TGCAGTGCACAGACCGGGACCCAGGGCGCTTTCTTT. It encodes CSAQTGTQGAFF.

This clonotype has more than one count but fewer than ten. The chain combines TRBV10-1 with TRBJ1-4; TRBD1 aligns across 8 bases. V gave up 0 bases and J gave up 3 bases; unmatched junction bases: 9. The length of the CDR3 is 18 residues. CDR1 WNHNN and CDR2 SYGVQD come from the germline V gene (reference sequence). CDR3 coding DNA: TGCGCCAGCAGTGAGTCCTCCCAGGGGGCTGGGGCTAATGAAAAACTGTTTTTT. It is translated as CASSESSQGAGANEKLFF.

The gene calls are TRBV3-1 and TRBJ2-7, with 9 bases that match TRBD1. This CDR3 contains 16 residues. With V trimmed by 4 bases and J by 2 bases, 9 bases remained unmatched. Germline assignment: CDR1 LGHDT and CDR2 YNNKEL (reference sequence). The CDR3 reads CASSLSPGQGAYEQYF. In DNA, the CDR3 is TGTGCCAGCAGCCTTAGTCCGGGACAGGGTGCCTACGAGCAGTACTTC.

In DNA form, the CDR3 reads TGTGCCAGCAGCCTACAGGGGTCGACCATATATTTT. This gives the protein CASSLQGSTIYF. The rearrangement joins TRBV12-3 or TRBV12-4 to TRBJ1-3; 7 bases are shared with TRBD1. The CDR3 sequence is 12 residues long. Trimming took 6 bases from V and 10 from J; bases not matched to a gene: 6.